The rows below give T cell receptor beta chains drawn from one sample of a study of blood T cells in healthy people across ages. TCRdb itself ran the 5' RACE reads through MiXCR, one entry per CDR3 protein. The sample has around 670,000 distinct CDR3 sequences; about 30% are singletons. Sequenced material: blood. The receptors come from a woman aged 80 or older in good health. Each CDR3 is given with its conserved first and last residue. A D gene is named only where the DNA matches it firmly. The size field is filled for only some rows; it gives once, few, many or a size class.

TRBV6-5,many,TRBD2,TRBJ2-7,CASSYGTGTSTEQYF,TGTGCCAGCAGTTACGGTACCGGGACTAGCACCGAGCAGTACTTC
TRBV29-1,many,TRBD2,TRBJ2-5,CSVAGTSGETQYF,TGCAGCGTGGCCGGGACTAGCGGGGAGACCCAGTACTTC
TRBV6-6,-,-,TRBJ1-4,CASSYSRRAGENLFF,TGTGCCAGCAGTTACTCTCGCAGGGCGGGAGAAAACCTGTTTTTT
TRBV20-1,many,TRBD1,TRBJ1-4,CSVKPDRGRNEKLFF,TGCAGTGTTAAACCTGACAGGGGAAGGAATGAAAAACTGTTTTTT
TRBV6-2/TRBV6-3,many,TRBD1,TRBJ1-5,CASSLATGVGQPQHF,TGTGCCAGCAGCCTCGCCACAGGGGTAGGGCAGCCCCAGCATTTT
TRBV7-2,many,-,TRBJ2-1,CASSLIPGGWDNEQFF,TGTGCCAGCAGCTTAATCCCCGGAGGGTGGGACAATGAGCAGTTCTTC
TRBV4-1,many,-,TRBJ1-2,CASSQDLETGLANYGYTF,TGCGCCAGCAGCCAAGATCTTGAAACAGGGCTAGCTAACTATGGCTACACCTTC
TRBV29-1,once,-,TRBJ1-1,CSAKGRGSEAFF,TGCAGCGCGAAGGGACGGGGGTCTGAAGCTTTCTTT
TRBV20-1,-,-,TRBJ1-5,CSARPTGFRQPQHF,TGCAGTGCTAGACCCACAGGGTTCCGTCAGCCCCAGCATTTT
TRBV7-2,-,-,TRBJ1-2,CASSMGGSAGGYTF,TGTGCCAGCAGCATGGGTGGGAGCGCGGGTGGCTACACCTTC
TRBV5-1,many,-,TRBJ1-6,CASSLDVRTASPLHF,TGCGCCAGCAGCTTGGATGTCAGAACAGCCTCACCCCTCCACTTT